This entry concerns a single TCR beta chain. The antigen is not known. This sample was taken from a study of cytomegalovirus exposure and HLA in healthy donors. PCR was performed using 60 Vbeta and 13 Jbeta primers. TCRdb's copy holds only in-frame clones and misses some; the assay was immunoSEQ multiplex PCR. The sample lists 150,000 to 200,000 clones; 60% to 85% were seen once. General study findings and limits: CMV serostatus alone was available as immune exposure information. A prior analysis recorded that most TCR beta V segments were productive about 87% or about 30% of the time. Several of the most significant clusters appeared, in a later analysis, to be linked to common viral pathogens.

The source of this sequence is a woman in her 30s in good health and CMV-seronegative. The sample was PBMCs.

The CDR3 nucleotides are TGTGCCAGCTCACCAGGCGGGGATCTGGCATACGAGCAGTACTTC. It is translated as CASSPGGDLAYEQYF. The V call is TRBV18, the J call TRBJ2-7; perhaps TRBD2 as D (6 bases). Germline-derived CDR1 and CDR2 are KGHSH and LQKENI. The CDR3 consists of 15 residues. The ends were cut back, 2 bases at V and 4 bases at J, with 15 bases in the middle.